This TCR beta chain was sequenced in a study of post-analysis software for immune sequencing data. CDR1 and CDR2 (germline): SQVTM, ANQGSEA. The V end was cut by 4 bases, the J end by 1 base, with 12 bases between. The length of the CDR3 is 14 residues. This clonotype was observed a few times. Its antigen is still unknown. Included in the TCR beta cDNA libraries were unique molecular identifiers. Each sample of roughly 0.9 to 11 million input T cells yielded about 500,000 cDNA molecules, so each molecule approximated one T cell. TCRdb fed the PCR reads into MiXCR, producing one record per CDR3 protein. The sample yields around 400,000 distinct CDR3 sequences, roughly 38% seen once. Whole-study results and caveats: F-measure co-clustering was strong for batch-matched samples. Several TRBV segments were more frequent in patients than controls; TRBV5-6, TRBV5-1 and TRBV20-1 belonged to this group. There was significantly lower normalized Chao1 diversity in multiple sclerosis patients than in controls.

The J gene is TRBJ2-3, the V gene TRBV29-1, with D maybe TRBD1 (6 bases). The receptor was derived from a girl aged 5 to 17 with multiple sclerosis. The material sequenced was blood. CDR3 bases: TGCAGCGTTGCGAACTCAGGGGGCACAGATACGCAGTATTTT. Its protein product is CSVANSGGTDTQYF.